What follows is one TCR beta chain and its context. The data are from a study of T cell responses to AZD1222 COVID-19 vaccine. Data came from immunoSEQ multiplex PCR; TCRdb stores just in-frame clones and leaves some out. This sample carries roughly 170,000 clones, almost 90% of them seen once, and the ten largest clones take approximately 0.5%. Between the trimmed V and J ends, which lost 1 base and 2 bases, there was a span of 11 bases. CDR1 is SGHAT, CDR2 FQNNGV, per germline. CDR3 length: 15 amino acids. The origin of this receptor is an adult in good health. Specimen: peripheral blood, collected on day 0 of AZD1222 vaccination. The V and J genes are TRBV11-2 and TRBJ1-2; D gene unclear. The CDR3 sequence: CASSLVGGKNYGYTF. CDR3 bases: TGTGCCAGCAGCTTAGTAGGCGGGAAAAACTATGGCTACACCTTC.